This TCR beta chain came from a study of regulatory T cells in long-lasting Graves disease. TCR beta libraries were built with iRepertoire HTBI primers and Arm-PCR of CDR3 regions. TCRdb passed the multiplex PCR reads through MiXCR, listing each CDR3 protein once. The profile shows approximately 360,000 distinct CDR3 sequences, roughly 23% of them singletons. Time point of the sample: persistent/refractory GD, antithyroid drugs over 5 years with positive TRAb. The authors made the TCR library using RNA they extracted from PBMCs. Patients came through an endocrinology department, and that department was in Xi'an, China. The input for sequencing was peripheral blood mononuclear cells (PBMCs), taken when the disease was refractory, from a patient treated with antithyroid drugs. The clonotype originates from a woman in her thirties or forties with Graves disease.

This chain's CDR3 is CASSSSGSSLDTQYF. In nucleotides, the CDR3 is TGTGCCAGCAGTTCTAGCGGGAGCTCTTTGGATACGCAGTATTTT. V is TRBV28 and J is TRBJ2-3; 10 bases line up with TRBD2. CDR3 length: 15 residues. The ends lost 4 bases at V and 6 bases at J; junction bases unmatched: 7. Per germline, CDR1 MDHEN and CDR2 SYDVKM.